One sample yielded the 21 T cell receptor beta chains listed below, sequenced in a study of CD8 T cells in Susac syndrome. Random hexamers were used to reverse transcribe the RNA input (about 0.45 to 1 ug). TCRdb re-analysed the immunoSEQ multiplex PCR reads in MiXCR, keeping a single row per CDR3 protein. The sample includes 65,000 to 100,000 distinct CDR3 sequences, about 96% of them seen just once. Input material: CD8+ T cells from PBMCs. The receptors were sampled from a human donor with Susac syndrome.

The CDR3 loop is CASSYLAGSSYNEQFF. CDR3 coding DNA: TGTGCCAGCAGTTACTTAGCGGGGAGCTCCTACAATGAGCAGTTCTTC. This chain connects TRBV6-6 to TRBJ2-1, with TRBD2 identical over 8 bases. Germline V CDR1 and CDR2: MNHNY, SVGAGI (reference sequence). The ends lost 1 base at V and 0 bases at J; junction bases unmatched: 2. CDR3 length equals 16 residues.

V and J are TRBV6-5 and TRBJ2-2; 7 bases map to TRBD1. The CDR3 covers 15 residues. The germline V gene has CDR1 MNHEY and CDR2 SVGAGI. Germline trimming cut 1 base from V and 6 bases from J; bases unmatched to any gene: 5. CDR3 sequence: CASSYYTGVAGELFF. For the CDR3, the DNA is TGTGCCAGCAGTTACTACACAGGGGTGGCCGGGGAGCTGTTTTTT.

This chain uses TRBV14 with TRBJ2-5, with 7 bases aligning to TRBD2. The germline V gene has CDR1 SGHDN and CDR2 FVKESK. CDR3 size: 13 residues. With V trimmed by 8 bases and J by 4 bases, 7 bases remained unmatched. The chain's CDR3 is CASGWGGRETQYF. In DNA, the CDR3 is TGTGCCAGCGGCTGGGGGGGGAGAGAGACCCAGTACTTC.

The chain carries TRBV6-2 or TRBV6-3 and TRBJ2-5; D uncertain. Germline V gives CDR1 MNHEY, CDR2 SVGEGT. The CDR3 extends over 12 amino acids. V shed 2 bases and J shed 8 bases, with 9 bases lying between them. This chain's CDR3 is CASSYLMETQYF. The CDR3 nucleotides read TGTGCCAGCAGTTACCTCATGGAAACCCAGTACTTC.

Within the sample, this clonotype is medium-sized (0.01 to 0.1%). J is TRBJ2-1 and V is TRBV6-1; 10 bases align to TRBD1. Germline assignment: CDR1 MNHNS and CDR2 SASEGT. The CDR3 is 14 amino acids. V was clipped by 3 bases and J by 6 bases; unmatched bases: 2. This CDR3 is CASSDWTGGNEQFF. CDR3 DNA sequence: TGTGCCAGCAGTGACTGGACAGGGGGCAATGAGCAGTTCTTC.

J is TRBJ2-5 and V is TRBV5-4, with TRBD1 matching over 9 bases. Trimming cost V 4 bases and J 4 bases; bases outside gene matches: 11. The CDR3 has 16 residues. Per germline, CDR1 SGHNT and CDR2 YYREEE (reference sequence). CDR3 amino acids: CASSAGRDRVRETQYF. As DNA, the CDR3 is TGTGCCAGCAGCGCGGGTAGGGACAGGGTCCGAGAGACCCAGTACTTC.

This sequence joins TRBV12-3 or TRBV12-4 and TRBJ2-7; 7 bases are shared with TRBD1. The CDR3 is made up of 14 amino acids. V shed 6 bases and J 5 bases; nucleotides not matched to a gene: 10. The CDR3 nucleotides read TGTGCCAGCAGCCCAAAGACAGGGTTCAACGAGCAGTACTTC. Its protein is CASSPKTGFNEQYF.

Only one count was recorded for this clonotype. The genes are TRBV7-3 and TRBJ1-2; 9 bases fit TRBD1. The V gene end was trimmed by 3 bases and the J gene end by 0 bases; junction bases not matched to a gene: 2. Germline V CDR1 and CDR2: SGHTA, FQGTGA. The length of the CDR3 is 15 residues. Here the CDR3 reads CASSLGQGPNYGYTF. CDR3 DNA sequence: TGTGCCAGCAGCTTGGGACAGGGACCTAACTATGGCTACACCTTC.

The J gene is TRBJ2-1, the V gene TRBV29-1, with D maybe TRBD2 (7 bases). Deletions cut 8 bases from V and 9 bases from J, with 20 bases between. The CDR3 extends over 13 amino acids. CDR1 and CDR2 from the germline V gene are SQVTM and ANQGSEA. The CDR3 sequence is CSLGGGGSGEQFF. For the CDR3, the DNA is TGCAGCTTAGGGGGGGGAGGTAGCGGTGAGCAGTTCTTC.

V usage is TRBV27 and J usage is TRBJ1-6, with no clear D. This CDR3 contains 12 residues. Germline CDR1 reads MNHEY; CDR2 reads SMNVEV (reference sequence). V was trimmed by 5 bases and J by 10 bases, leaving 9 bases between them. This CDR3 is CASSTLGSPLHF. DNA for the CDR3: TGTGCCAGCAGTACTTTAGGGTCACCCCTCCACTTT.

The chain couples TRBV7-2 to TRBJ2-1; tentatively, D is TRBD2 (5 bases). The CDR3 is 17 residues long. Germline V gives CDR1 SGHTA, CDR2 FQGNSA. Between the trimmed V and J ends, which lost 2 bases and 8 bases, there was a span of 22 bases. The CDR3 protein is CASSLPTGRETGYEQFF. Here the CDR3 DNA reads TGTGCCAGCAGCTTACCGACTGGACGGGAAACGGGCTATGAGCAGTTCTTC.

The gene calls are TRBV12-3 or TRBV12-4 and TRBJ1-1, with 7 bases lining up with TRBD1. Trimming at V came to 6 bases and at J to 4 bases, leaving 5 bases not matched to a gene. The CDR3 is made up of 13 amino acids. The CDR3 DNA is TGTGCCAGCAGGTCCCCAGGGGGCACTGAAGCTTTCTTT. Protein product: CASRSPGGTEAFF.

The chain employs TRBV5-4 and TRBJ2-7; perhaps TRBD2 as D (5 bases). The CDR3 is made up of 14 amino acids. From germline, CDR1 is SGHNT and CDR2 YYREEE (reference sequence). The ends were cut back, 4 bases at V and 5 bases at J, with 16 bases in the middle. The CDR3 protein is CASSPTVTSDEQYF. The CDR3 region has the DNA TGTGCCAGCAGCCCAACAGTTACTAGTGACGAGCAGTACTTC.

The J gene is TRBJ2-7, the V gene TRBV12-3 or TRBV12-4; D perhaps matches TRBD2 (7 bases). The CDR3 is made up of 14 amino acids. Trimming took off 3 bases at V and 3 bases at J, with 12 bases between the two ends. The DNA for the CDR3 is TGTGCCAGCAGTTTGGGGGGCGGGAGCTACGAGCAGTACTTC. As protein: CASSLGGGSYEQYF.

CDR3 DNA: TGCAGTGCTAGAGATCACCGGGGTGGCTACACCTTC. As protein: CSARDHRGGYTF. The chain couples TRBV20-1 to TRBJ1-2; D not resolved. Deletions cut 0 bases from V and 7 bases from J, with 9 bases between. The CDR3 loop spans 12 amino acids. The germline V gene has CDR1 DFQATT and CDR2 SNEGSKA (reference sequence).

V is TRBV9 and J is TRBJ1-1, with D possibly TRBD1 on 5 matching bases. Germline V CDR1 and CDR2: SGDLS, YYNGEE. There are 14 residues in the CDR3. V was trimmed by 3 bases and J by 4 bases, leaving 13 bases between them. This CDR3 is CASSGRLGVTEAFF. The CDR3 nucleotides read TGTGCCAGCAGCGGCCGGCTGGGGGTCACTGAAGCTTTCTTT. The whole variable domain, remainder taken from reference TRBV9 and TRBJ1-1, is DSGVTQTPKHLITATGQRVTLRCSPRSGDLSVYWYQQSLDQGLQFLIQYYNGEERAKGNILERFSAQQFPDLHSELNLSSLELGDSALYFCASSGRLGVTEAFFGQGTRLTVV.

V is TRBV14 and J is TRBJ2-7, with 9 bases matching TRBD1. J was trimmed by 4 bases and V by 5 bases; bases with no gene match: 9. There are 15 residues in the CDR3. Germline assignment: CDR1 SGHDN and CDR2 FVKESK. CDR3 DNA: TGTGCCAGCAGCGATCCGGGACAGGGTTTTTACGAGCAGTACGTC. Translating it yields CASSDPGQGFYEQYV.

The J gene is TRBJ2-2, the V gene TRBV20-1; no clear D. The CDR3 sequence is 12 residues long. V dropped 0 bases and J dropped 5 bases, with 4 bases sitting between them. The germline gives CDR1 DFQATT, CDR2 SNEGSKA (reference sequence). The CDR3 here is CSARDETGELFF. In DNA, the CDR3 is TGCAGTGCTAGAGATGAAACCGGGGAGCTGTTTTTT.

V gene TRBV6-2 or TRBV6-3 combines with J gene TRBJ1-1, with D unresolved. Trimming left V 1 base short and J 3 bases short, with 9 bases between. This CDR3 spans 14 amino acids. CDR1 MNHEY and CDR2 SVGEGT come from the germline V gene. The CDR3 reads CASSYYRGYTEAFF. CDR3 bases: TGTGCCAGCAGTTACTACAGAGGCTACACTGAAGCTTTCTTT.

This sequence joins TRBV15 and TRBJ2-5, with 9 bases identical to TRBD2. Germline V gives CDR1 LNHNV, CDR2 YYDKDF (reference sequence). V was pared by 3 bases and J by 8 bases, with 7 bases of the junction left unmatched. This CDR3 comprises 14 residues. The CDR3 DNA sequence: TGTGCCACCAGCAGTGGGATTAGCGGGGGAACCCAGTACTTC. Translation: CATSSGISGGTQYF.

The J gene is TRBJ1-2, the V gene TRBV9; 8 nucleotides align to TRBD1. V lost 3 bases, J lost 8 bases, and 6 bases stayed unmatched. CDR1 SGDLS and CDR2 YYNGEE come from the germline V gene. CDR3 length: 13 residues. The DNA for the CDR3 is TGTGCCAGCAGCGCAACCGGACAGGGCGGCTACACCTTC. Translating gives CASSATGQGGYTF.